The present TCR beta chain was sequenced within a study of prognosis after radiotherapy for stage I lung cancer. Overall study context: About five patients had oligometastatic NSCLC after surgical resection of the primary tumor, and around 13 had newly diagnosed primary stage I lung tumors. The non-small cell lung cancer patients were all regarded as unsuitable for surgery on medical grounds.

This CDR3 is built from 16 residues. Germline loops: CDR1 LGHDT, CDR2 YNNKEL (reference sequence). Trimming stripped 1 base from V and 3 bases from J, with 10 bases between. Starting from genomic DNA, TCR beta CDR3 was amplified through two-round multiplex PCR. First-round PCR used primers specific to each TRBV and TRBJ gene. TCRdb redid the calling of the multiplex PCR reads with MiXCR, one entry per CDR3 protein. Here the sample spans roughly 26,000 distinct CDR3 sequences, around 32% being singletons. The J gene is TRBJ2-6, the V gene TRBV3-1, with D possibly matching TRBD2 (5 bases). This specimen was PBMCs, taken before or after stereotactic body radiation therapy (not recorded which). The clonotype originates from a donor aged 50 or older with non-small cell lung cancer. Here the CDR3 reads CASSQGIGGGANVLTF. Written as DNA, the CDR3 is TGTGCCAGCAGCCAAGGAATCGGAGGTGGGGCCAACGTCCTGACTTTC. The whole variable domain, filled in from reference TRBV3-1 and TRBJ2-6, reads DTAVSQTPKYLVTQMGNDKSIKCEQNLGHDTMYWYKQDSKKFLKIMFSYNNKELIINETVPNRFSPKSPDKAHLNLHINSLELGDSAVYFCASSQGIGGGANVLTFGAGSRLTVL.